This TCR beta chain was obtained from a study of blood T cell repertoires in COVID-19. This clone has a handful of counts. Trimming cost V 5 bases and J 2 bases, with 10 bases left between them. The CDR3 has 14 residues. Germline CDR1 and CDR2: SGHTA and FQGNSA. Using immunoSEQ multiplex PCR, the repertoire was profiled, and TCRdb retains in-frame clones only, with some absent. The repertoire holds about 74,000 clones, about 83% seen once, with approximately 35% in the top ten. The receptor was isolated from a man between 65 and 80 years old with acute or convalescent COVID-19. This sequence joins TRBV7-2 and TRBJ1-5, with D possibly matching TRBD1 (5 bases). Sequencing was performed on peripheral blood. The CDR3: CASSPRAGNQPQHF. The CDR3 region has the DNA TGTGCCAGCAGCCCCAGGGCGGGCAATCAGCCCCAGCATTTT. The whole variable domain, remainder taken from reference TRBV7-2 and TRBJ1-5, is GAGVSQSPSNKVTEKGKDVELRCDPISGHTALYWYRQSLGQGLEFLIYFQGNSAPDKSGLPSDRFSAERTGGSVSTLTIQRTQQEDSAVYLCASSPRAGNQPQHFGDGTRLSIL.